This TCR beta chain was captured by sequencing in a study of cytomegalovirus exposure and HLA in healthy donors. Overall study: Findings of an earlier analysis included about 100 million unique TCR beta sequences from 180 million or so T cells. As released early, the data held about 85 million unique TCRs from HLA-typed donors. General observations from the study: In a later analysis, specific HLA alleles were associated with 15,000 to 20,000 TCR beta sequences at a 0.05 false discovery rate.

The study sampled nominally healthy donors, though unrecorded immune exposures were likely. The primer mix had 60 Vbeta and 13 Jbeta primers. Only in-frame clones appear in the TCRdb table, and some are missing; sequencing was by immunoSEQ multiplex PCR. The sample consists of 130,000 to 150,000 clones, 70% to 85% of them appearing once. This clone has just one count. Its target is not known. This CDR3 comprises 14 residues. The V gene's germline CDR1 is MNHEY and CDR2 SMNVEV (reference sequence). The V end lost 2 bases, the J end lost 7 bases, and 12 bases lay between the germline ends. The gene calls are TRBV27 and TRBJ2-4, with unresolved D. The TCR originated in a man in his forties or fifties in good health and CMV-seropositive. Sequencing was done on a sample of PBMCs. CDR3 amino acids: CASSLGVLRNIQYF. The CDR3, as DNA: TGTGCCAGCAGTTTAGGAGTGCTTAGGAACATTCAGTACTTC.